This TCR beta chain was documented in a study of shared clonotypes between healthy human individuals. To note about this clone: Its antigen remains unidentified.

Study results and limitations: The generation probabilities recorded for non-shared clonotypes fell below those of clonotypes shared by all four donors. About 5% was the fraction of naive CD4 clonotypes found shared across several donors.

Assay: immunoSEQ multiplex PCR; the TCRdb copy retains only in-frame clones and omits some. Among about 2.3 million clones listed, less than 95% were seen once. The sequencing sample was made of naive CD4+ T cells from PBMCs. Subset meaning: CD45RA+ positively selected. This receptor was identified in a man younger than 35 in good health. Some clones in this sample may be carry-over from other donors' samples.

CDR3 bases: TGTGCCAGCAGAGCCCTCCAGAACACCGGGGAGCTGTTTTTT. Translation gives CASRALQNTGELFF. The chain employs TRBV7-9 and TRBJ2-2; D remains unclear. The germline gives CDR1 SEHNR, CDR2 FQNEAQ (reference sequence). CDR3 length: 14 amino acids. V lost 6 bases and J lost 1, with 9 bases in between.